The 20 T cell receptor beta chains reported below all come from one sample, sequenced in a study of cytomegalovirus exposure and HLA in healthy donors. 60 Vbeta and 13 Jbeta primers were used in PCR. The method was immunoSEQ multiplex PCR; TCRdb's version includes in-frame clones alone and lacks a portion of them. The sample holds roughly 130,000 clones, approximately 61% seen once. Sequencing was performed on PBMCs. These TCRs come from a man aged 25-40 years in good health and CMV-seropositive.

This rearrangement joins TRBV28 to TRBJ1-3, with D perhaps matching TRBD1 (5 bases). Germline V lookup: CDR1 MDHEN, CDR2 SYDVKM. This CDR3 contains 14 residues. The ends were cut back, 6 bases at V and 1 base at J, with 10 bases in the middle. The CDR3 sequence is CASSPGGSGNTIYF. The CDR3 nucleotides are TGTGCCAGCAGCCCTGGGGGGTCTGGAAACACCATATATTTT.

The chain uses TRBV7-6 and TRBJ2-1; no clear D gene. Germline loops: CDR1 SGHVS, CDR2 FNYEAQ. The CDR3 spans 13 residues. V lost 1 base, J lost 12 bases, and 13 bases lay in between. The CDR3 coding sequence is TGTGCCAGCAGCTTAGACTCATGGTCCGGGCAGTTCTTC. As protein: CASSLDSWSGQFF.

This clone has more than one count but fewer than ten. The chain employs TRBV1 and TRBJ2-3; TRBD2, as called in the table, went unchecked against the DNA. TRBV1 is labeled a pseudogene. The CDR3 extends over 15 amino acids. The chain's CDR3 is CTSSLERERTDTQYF. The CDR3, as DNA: TGCACCAGCAGCCTGGAGCGGGAGCGCACAGATACGCAGTATTTT.

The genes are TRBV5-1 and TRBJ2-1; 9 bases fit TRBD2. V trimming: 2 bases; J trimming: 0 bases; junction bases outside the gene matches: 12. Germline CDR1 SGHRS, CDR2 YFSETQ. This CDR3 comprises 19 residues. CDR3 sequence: CASSFRGLAGTYSYNEQFF. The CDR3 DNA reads TGCGCCAGCAGCTTTCGAGGCCTAGCGGGGACCTACTCCTACAATGAGCAGTTCTTC.

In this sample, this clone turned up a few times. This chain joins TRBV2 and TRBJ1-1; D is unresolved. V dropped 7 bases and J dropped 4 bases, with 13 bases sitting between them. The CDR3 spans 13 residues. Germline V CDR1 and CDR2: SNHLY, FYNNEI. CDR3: CASNRGSGTEAFF. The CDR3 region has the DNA TGTGCCAGCAATCGGGGTTCGGGCACTGAAGCTTTCTTT.

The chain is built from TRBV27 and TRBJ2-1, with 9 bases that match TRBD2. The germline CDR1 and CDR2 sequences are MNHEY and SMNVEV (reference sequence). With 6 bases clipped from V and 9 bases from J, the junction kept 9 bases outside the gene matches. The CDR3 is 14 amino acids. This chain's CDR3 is CASRDSGSRFEQFF. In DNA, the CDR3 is TGTGCCAGCAGAGATAGCGGGAGTAGGTTTGAGCAGTTCTTC.

Written as DNA, the CDR3 is TGTGCCAGCAGGTATCCCCAACAGGGGACCGATGGCTACACCTTC. Amino acid sequence: CASRYPQQGTDGYTF. V gene TRBV28 combines with J gene TRBJ1-2; the match to TRBD1 covers 7 bases. This CDR3 region has 15 residues. CDR1 and CDR2 from the germline V gene are MDHEN and SYDVKM. Trimming cost V 6 bases and J 6 bases; bases outside gene matches: 13.

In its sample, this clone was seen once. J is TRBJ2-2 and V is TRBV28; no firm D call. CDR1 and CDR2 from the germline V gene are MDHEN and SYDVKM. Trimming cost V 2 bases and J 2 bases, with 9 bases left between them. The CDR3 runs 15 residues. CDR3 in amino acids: CASSLLGDNTGELFF. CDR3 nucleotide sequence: TGTGCCAGCAGTTTACTAGGCGACAACACCGGGGAGCTGTTTTTT.

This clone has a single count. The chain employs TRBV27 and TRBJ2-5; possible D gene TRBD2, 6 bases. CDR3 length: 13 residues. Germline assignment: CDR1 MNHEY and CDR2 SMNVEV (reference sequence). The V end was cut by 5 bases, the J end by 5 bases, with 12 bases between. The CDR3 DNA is TGTGCCAGCAGTCCGGGAGCTTGGGAGACCCAGTACTTC. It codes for CASSPGAWETQYF.

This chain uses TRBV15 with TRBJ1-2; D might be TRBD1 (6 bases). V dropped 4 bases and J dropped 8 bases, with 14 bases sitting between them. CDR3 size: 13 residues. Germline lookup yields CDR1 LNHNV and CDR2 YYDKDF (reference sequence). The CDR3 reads CATSTQTGGGYTF. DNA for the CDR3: TGTGCCACCAGCACCCAGACAGGCGGGGGCTACACCTTC.

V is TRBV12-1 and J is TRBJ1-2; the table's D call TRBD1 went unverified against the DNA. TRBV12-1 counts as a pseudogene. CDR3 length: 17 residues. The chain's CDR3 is CASSSLRGTGNNYGYTF. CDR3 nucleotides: TGTGCCAGCAGCTCCCTCAGGGGGACAGGGAATAACTATGGCTACACCTTC.

The CDR3 is CASSLQRTPREQYF. The CDR3 DNA follows: TGTGCCAGCAGTTTACAGCGGACCCCGCGGGAGCAGTACTTC. The chain carries TRBV28 and TRBJ2-7; D perhaps matches TRBD2 (5 bases). The V and J ends lost 2 bases and 7 bases respectively, with 15 bases between them. This CDR3 region has 14 residues. CDR1 is MDHEN and CDR2 is SYDVKM in the germline V gene.

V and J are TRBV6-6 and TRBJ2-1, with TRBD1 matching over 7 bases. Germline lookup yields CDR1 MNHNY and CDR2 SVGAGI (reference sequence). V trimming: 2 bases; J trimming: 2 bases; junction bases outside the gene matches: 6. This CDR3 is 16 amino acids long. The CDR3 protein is CASSYRGQRTYNEQFF. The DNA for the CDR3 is TGTGCCAGCAGTTACAGGGGACAGAGGACCTACAATGAGCAGTTCTTC.

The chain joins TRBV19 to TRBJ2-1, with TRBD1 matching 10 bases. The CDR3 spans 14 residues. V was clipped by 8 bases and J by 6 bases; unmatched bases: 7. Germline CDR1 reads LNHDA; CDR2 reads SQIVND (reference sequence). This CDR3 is CASRETGGPNEQFF. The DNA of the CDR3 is TGTGCCAGTCGGGAGACAGGGGGCCCCAATGAGCAGTTCTTC.

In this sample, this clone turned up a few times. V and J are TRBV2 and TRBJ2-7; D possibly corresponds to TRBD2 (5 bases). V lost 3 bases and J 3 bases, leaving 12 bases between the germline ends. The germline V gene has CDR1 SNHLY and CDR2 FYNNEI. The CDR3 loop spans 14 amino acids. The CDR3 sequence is CASSDTSVGYEQYF. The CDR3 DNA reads TGTGCCAGCAGTGATACTAGTGTCGGCTACGAGCAGTACTTC.

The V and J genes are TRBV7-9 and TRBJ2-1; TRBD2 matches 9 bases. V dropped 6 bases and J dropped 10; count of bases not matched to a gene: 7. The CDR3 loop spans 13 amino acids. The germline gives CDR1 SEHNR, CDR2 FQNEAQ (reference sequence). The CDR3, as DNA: TGTGCCAGCAGTCATAGCGGGGGATGGGAGCAGTTCTTC. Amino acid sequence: CASSHSGGWEQFF. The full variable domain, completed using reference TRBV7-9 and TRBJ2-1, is DTGVSQNPRHKITKRGQNVTFRCDPISEHNRLYWYRQTLGQGPEFLTYFQNEAQLEKSRLLSDRFSAERPKGSFSTLEIQRTEQGDSAMYLCASSHSGGWEQFFGPGTRLTVL.

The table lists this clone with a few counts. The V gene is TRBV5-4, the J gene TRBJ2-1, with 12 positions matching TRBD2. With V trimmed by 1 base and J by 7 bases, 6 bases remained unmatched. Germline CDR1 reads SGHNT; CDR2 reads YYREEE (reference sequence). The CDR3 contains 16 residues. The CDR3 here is CASSLLAGGPGNEQFF. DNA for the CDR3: TGTGCCAGCAGCTTGCTAGCGGGAGGGCCTGGTAATGAGCAGTTCTTC. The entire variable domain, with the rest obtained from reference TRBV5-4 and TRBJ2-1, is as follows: ETGVTQSPTHLIKTRGQQVTLRCSSQSGHNTVSWYQQALGQGPQFIFQYYREEENGRGNFPPRFSGLQFPNYSSELNVNALELDDSALYLCASSLLAGGPGNEQFFGPGTRLTVL.

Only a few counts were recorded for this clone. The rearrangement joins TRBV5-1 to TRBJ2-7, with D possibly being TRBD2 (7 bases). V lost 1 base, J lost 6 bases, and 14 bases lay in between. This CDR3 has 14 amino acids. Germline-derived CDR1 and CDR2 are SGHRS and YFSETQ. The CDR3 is CASSLRSGGGEQYF. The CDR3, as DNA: TGCGCCAGCAGCTTGCGTTCGGGGGGCGGCGAGCAGTACTTC.

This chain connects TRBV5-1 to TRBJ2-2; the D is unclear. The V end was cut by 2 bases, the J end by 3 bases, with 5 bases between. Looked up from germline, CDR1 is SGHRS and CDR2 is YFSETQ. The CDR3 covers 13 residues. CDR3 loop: CASSFPDTGELFF. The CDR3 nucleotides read TGCGCCAGCAGCTTCCCGGACACCGGGGAGCTGTTTTTT.

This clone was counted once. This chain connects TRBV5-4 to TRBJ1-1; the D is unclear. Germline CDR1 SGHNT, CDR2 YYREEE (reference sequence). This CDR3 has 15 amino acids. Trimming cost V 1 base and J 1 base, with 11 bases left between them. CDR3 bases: TGTGCCAGCAGCTTGCTGCGGGTAGCGAACACTGAAGCTTTCTTT. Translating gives CASSLLRVANTEAFF.